Reported below is one TCR beta chain. The record originates from a study of cytomegalovirus exposure and HLA in healthy donors. Germline V gene lookup returns CDR1 MNHNS and CDR2 SASEGT. The V segment lost 1 base and the J segment 4 bases; nucleotides outside the gene matches: 4. This CDR3 comprises 16 residues. Use of 60 Vbeta and 13 Jbeta primers characterized the PCR. The assay was immunoSEQ multiplex PCR, and TCRdb's table has in-frame clones only and misses some. The table includes more than 150,000 clones, around three quarters detected once. This chain links TRBV6-1 with TRBJ1-1, with TRBD1 identical over 12 bases. The TCR sequence derives from a woman in her fifties or sixties in good health and CMV-seropositive. Sequenced: PBMCs. For the CDR3, the DNA is TGTGCCAGCAGTGAAGGACTGGGACAGGGGGCCACTGAAGCTTTCTTT. It is translated as CASSEGLGQGATEAFF.